The T cell receptor (beta chain) described here comes from a study of T cells after yellow fever vaccination. Study-level information: SMART-Seq v4 Ultra Low Input handled preparation of low-cell-number fractions. Findings and limits, study-wide: Booster sampling recovered most clones from primary vaccination (roughly 96% CD4, approximately 90% CD8). Contamination by abundant bulk-population clonotypes could be present in FACS-sorted repertoires.

As for this clonotype: The target antigen is unknown.

CDR3 length equals 14 residues. The V gene's germline CDR1 is LGHNA and CDR2 YSLEER. The V end was cut by 6 bases, the J end by 2 bases, with 10 bases between. The study made its TCR cDNA through 5'RACE template switching. That step introduced a universal primer site along with UMIs. Each CDR3 protein gets one entry after TCRdb re-called the 5' RACE reads with MiXCR. This sample has hundreds of thousands of distinct CDR3 sequences, with roughly 12% found just once. The clonotype comes from a man aged 30 to 39 who received the YFV17D yellow fever vaccine. The specimen comprised PBMCs, sampled on the day of the yellow fever booster vaccination. V and J are TRBV4-3 and TRBJ1-4; D perhaps matches TRBD1 (5 bases). CDR3 sequence: CASSPGRTNEKLFF. In DNA, the CDR3 is TGCGCCAGCAGTCCGGGACGCACTAATGAAAAACTGTTTTTT.